The 19 T cell receptor beta chains below come from one sample, sequenced in a study of shared clonotypes between healthy human individuals. Sequencing used immunoSEQ multiplex PCR; TCRdb keeps in-frame clones, though not all of them. The table shows hundreds of thousands of clones, with around 80% occurring only once. The sample comprised PBMCs. The receptors derive from a woman in her 40s in good health. Some clones in this sample may be carry-over from other donors' samples.

This chain uses TRBV4-1 with TRBJ2-2; D may be TRBD1 (5 bases). The V gene's germline CDR1 is MGHRA and CDR2 YSYEKL. This CDR3 comprises 16 residues. V shed 0 bases and J shed 9 bases, with 17 bases lying between them. The CDR3 here is CASSQDPSRQTWELFF. In nucleotides, the CDR3 is TGCGCCAGCAGCCAAGATCCCTCTCGACAGACCTGGGAGCTGTTTTTT.

This chain connects TRBV28 to TRBJ2-2; no firm D call. The CDR3 extends over 15 amino acids. Trimming pared 8 bases from V and 3 bases from J, leaving 16 bases between. Germline lookup yields CDR1 MDHEN and CDR2 SYDVKM. The CDR3 region is CASHSRWTDTGELFF. For the CDR3, the DNA is TGTGCCAGCCACTCCCGTTGGACGGACACCGGGGAGCTGTTTTTT.

The J gene is TRBJ2-1, the V gene TRBV25-1; the D gene is possibly TRBD1 (7 bases). V dropped 3 bases and J dropped 2 bases, with 14 bases sitting between them. Germline CDR1 MGHDK, CDR2 SYGVNS. The CDR3 is 16 amino acids. The CDR3 nucleotides read TGTGCCAGCAGTGATGGTGGCGGGACAGCCTACAATGAGCAGTTCTTC. Protein product: CASSDGGGTAYNEQFF.

This chain connects TRBV19 to TRBJ2-1; no clear D. Trimming shortened V by 5 bases and J by 10 bases, and 9 bases separated the two germline ends. This CDR3 region has 11 residues. Germline CDR1 is LNHDA and CDR2 is SQIVND (reference sequence). The CDR3 sequence is CASSHLLEQFF. CDR3 sequence (DNA): TGTGCCAGTAGTCATCTATTGGAGCAGTTCTTC.

The chain joins TRBV2 to TRBJ1-1; 8 nucleotides match TRBD1. This CDR3 region has 13 residues. Germline CDR1 is SNHLY and CDR2 is FYNNEI. Germline trimming cut 6 bases from V and 4 bases from J; bases unmatched to any gene: 4. CDR3 residues: CASRDTGGTEAFF. In nucleotides, the CDR3 is TGTGCCAGCAGGGATACAGGGGGCACTGAAGCTTTCTTT.

This chain connects TRBV5-1 to TRBJ2-3, with TRBD2 matching over 11 bases. CDR3 length: 16 residues. The V segment lost 5 bases and the J segment 1 base; nucleotides outside the gene matches: 6. The germline V gene has CDR1 SGHRS and CDR2 YFSETQ. The CDR3 spells CASSTKLAGGTDTQYF. Written as DNA, the CDR3 is TGCGCCAGCAGTACGAAACTAGCGGGAGGCACAGATACGCAGTATTTT.

The chain uses TRBV2 and TRBJ2-7; D is tentatively TRBD1 or TRBD2 (5 bases each). Trimming removed 1 base at V and 0 bases at J, with 7 bases between. CDR1 and CDR2 from the germline V gene are SNHLY and FYNNEI. There are 14 residues in the CDR3. The CDR3 DNA sequence: TGTGCCAGCAGTGAAGGGGGGTTCTCCTACGAGCAGTACTTC. Translation gives CASSEGGFSYEQYF.

This chain uses TRBV7-2 with TRBJ2-7; maybe TRBD2 (5 bases). The germline V and J ends were trimmed by 6 bases and 3 bases, with 12 bases remaining between them. Germline CDR1 reads SGHTA; CDR2 reads FQGNSA. This CDR3 is built from 13 residues. CDR3 sequence (DNA): TGTGCCAGCAGAACCTCCGGGGTCTACGAGCAGTACTTC. Its translation is CASRTSGVYEQYF.

The chain has TRBV15 and TRBJ2-7; the match to TRBD2 covers 12 bases. The V segment lost 2 bases and the J segment 4 bases; nucleotides outside the gene matches: 3. From germline, CDR1 is LNHNV and CDR2 YYDKDF (reference sequence). The CDR3 contains 15 residues. CDR3 in DNA: TGTGCCACCAGCAGATTACTAGCGGGAGGATACGAGCAGTACTTC. The encoded protein is CATSRLLAGGYEQYF.

The chain couples TRBV21-1 to TRBJ1-3; the tabulated D call, TRBD1, remains unverified against the DNA. TRBV21-1 is reported as a pseudogene. This CDR3 spans 19 amino acids. CDR3 nucleotide sequence: TGTGCCAGCAGCAAAAGGGACGGGACAGTCCACCTCTCTGGAAACACCATATATTTT. Translated, it gives CASSKRDGTVHLSGNTIYF.

This sequence joins TRBV21-1 and TRBJ1-5; TRBD1 is the table's D call and was not checked against the DNA. TRBV21-1 is a known pseudogene. The CDR3 runs 14 residues. The DNA of the CDR3 is TGTGCCAGCAGCGAACAGGGGGCTGGTCAGCCCCAGCATTTT. Protein product: CASSEQGAGQPQHF.

Regarding this clone: Other DNA sequences in the same sample also yield this CDR3. V gene TRBV29-1 combines with J gene TRBJ1-2; the match to TRBD1 covers 7 bases. This CDR3 is 13 amino acids long. Unmatched junction bases numbered 3, after V lost 5 bases and J lost 0 bases. Germline assignment: CDR1 SQVTM and CDR2 ANQGSEA. CDR3 in DNA: TGCAGCGTTCCGACAGGGTCTAACTATGGCTACACCTTC. Its protein product is CSVPTGSNYGYTF.

This chain connects TRBV29-1 to TRBJ1-1; 8 bases fit TRBD1. Germline CDR1 and CDR2: SQVTM and ANQGSEA. The CDR3 runs to 12 residues. Unmatched junction bases numbered 5, after V lost 6 bases and J lost 5 bases. The CDR3 nucleotides read TGCAGCGTGACAGGGGAGGGAACTGAAGCTTTCTTT. Its protein is CSVTGEGTEAFF.

Turning to this clone: A much larger clone differs by one base, so this may be a read error. The chain couples TRBV6-1 to TRBJ2-3; D unresolved. Per germline, CDR1 MNHNS and CDR2 SASEGT. This CDR3 spans 12 amino acids. V was cut by 3 bases and J by 0 bases, with 1 base left in between. In nucleotides, the CDR3 is TGTGCCAGCAGTGACAGCACAGATACGCAGTATTTT. This codes for CASSDSTDTQYF.

The CDR3 DNA reads TGCGCCAGCAGCAACACGGGGATGGACACTGAAGCTTTCTTT. It encodes CASSNTGMDTEAFF. This chain connects TRBV5-1 to TRBJ1-1; D unresolved. There are 14 residues in the CDR3. V was pared by 4 bases and J by 3 bases, with 13 bases between. The germline CDR1 and CDR2 sequences are SGHRS and YFSETQ.

The chain recombines TRBV28 with TRBJ2-2; TRBD2 agrees at 11 bases. The CDR3 loop spans 16 amino acids. The germline CDR1 and CDR2 sequences are MDHEN and SYDVKM. After removal of 5 bases from V and 7 bases from J, the junction contained 9 bases not matched to a gene. CDR3 sequence reads: CASSPILAGVIGELFF. The CDR3 nucleotides read TGTGCCAGCAGTCCCATACTAGCGGGAGTCATCGGGGAGCTGTTTTTT. The full variable domain, rest sourced from reference TRBV28 and TRBJ2-2, is DVKVTQSSRYLVKRTGEKVFLECVQDMDHENMFWYRQDPGLGLRLIYFSYDVKMKEKGDIPEGYSVSREKKERFSLILESASTNQTSMYLCASSPILAGVIGELFFGEGSRLTVL.

This chain links TRBV4-3 with TRBJ2-3, with 9 bases fitting TRBD2. After removal of 1 base from V and 2 bases from J, the junction contained 1 base not matched to a gene. CDR1 is LGHNA, CDR2 YSLEER, per germline. The CDR3 sequence is 15 residues long. The CDR3 loop is CASSQVAGATDTQYF. CDR3 coding DNA: TGCGCCAGCAGCCAAGTAGCGGGAGCCACAGATACGCAGTATTTT.

This clone was seen ten or more times. The genes are TRBV6-5 and TRBJ2-5; 14 bases agree with TRBD2. From germline, CDR1 is MNHEY and CDR2 SVGAGI. V was pared by 2 bases and J by 5 bases, with 4 bases of the junction left unmatched. This CDR3 has 16 residues. CDR3 nucleotides: TGTGCCAGCAGTTACGGGACTAGCGGGAGTCGGGAGACCCAGTACTTC. It specifies CASSYGTSGSRETQYF.

This chain connects TRBV5-5 to TRBJ2-1; D gene uncertain. The germline V and J ends were trimmed by 1 base and 7 bases, with 15 bases remaining between them. The CDR3 sequence is 15 residues long. Germline V lookup: CDR1 SGHKS, CDR2 YYEKEE (reference sequence). CDR3 sequence reads: CASSLLPASYNEQFF. CDR3 bases: TGTGCCAGCAGCTTGCTTCCGGCCAGTTATAATGAGCAGTTCTTC.